This TCR beta chain was captured in a study of T cells in Graves' hyperthyroidism and ophthalmopathy. Germline values: CDR1 SGHAT, CDR2 FQNNGV. The CDR3 runs 12 residues. Trimming removed 5 bases at V and 8 bases at J, with 12 bases between. Points from the study as a whole: A 13 V-J signature model discriminated ophthalmopathy versus stable hyperthyroidism. The model foresaw ophthalmopathy a median around seven months prior to onset.

Recently diagnosed hyperthyroidism of less than 2 months' duration affected patients aged 18 to 65. Fresh peripheral blood, approximately 10 ml, yielded the PBMCs. The source material, RNA transcripts, was used to amplify TCR beta CDR3 regions. The TCR CDR3 was amplified in a first-round RT-PCR using the HTBI primer set. TCRdb called the multiplex PCR reads again in MiXCR, with one record for every CDR3 protein. Among 190,000 or so distinct CDR3 sequences listed, approximately 16% were seen once. This clonotype was detected ten times or more. The antigen is not known. The chain joins TRBV11-2 to TRBJ1-1; D is unresolved. The source is a man aged 35 to 55 with Graves' hyperthyroidism. The material sequenced was blood. CDR3 sequence (DNA): TGTGCCAGCAGCCCCTCTTGGACGGAAGCTTTCTTT. Protein sequence: CASSPSWTEAFF.